The present entry profiles one T cell receptor beta chain with its context. No antigen is known for it. No per-base quality is available; no much larger clone lies one base away. The entry originates in a study of blood T cell repertoires in COVID-19 (dated by TCRdb to 2020 to 2022). Background for the entire study: The collaborator samples originated in the United States, Italy and Spain and spanned the acute and convalescent phases of COVID-19. The repertoires were made available in a free public database intended to serve as a resource for research on the immune response to SARS-CoV-2. Nearly every sample came with metadata listing a de-identified subject ID, COVID-19 status, age in years and sex. The dataset comprised deeply sampled blood TCRbeta repertoires from subjects exposed to, actively infected with, or recovered from COVID-19. Where HLA class I and class II types were available, the types were taken from metadata supplied by the sample provider, not from assay-based typing. The prospective study material was composed of cDNA or gDNA derived from T cells, B-cell-depleted T cells, or PBMCs. Samples came from the ongoing ImmuneRACE study (first 160 participants) plus 1,254 subjects from 6 global collaborators. The paper as a whole reports these results and caveats: The quantity of clinical and demographic metadata differed by source and by participant and was supplied without curation.

Trimming takes 5 bases from V and 0 bases from J, and the germline ends sit 11 bases apart. CDR1 and CDR2 are drawn from the germline V gene: SGHVS, FNYEAQ. The CDR3 spans 15 residues, from the cysteine through the phenylalanine. The entry retains the CDR3 DNA only, 45 bases that are in frame from base 1. One collaborating source in Seattle enrolled patients while the patients were actively infected and followed the patients over time throughout the course of disease. Each collaborating institution followed its own protocols to collect whole blood in K2EDTA tubes. For TCRbeta analysis, collaborators shipped samples as frozen whole blood, isolated PBMCs, or DNA extracted from either of those sample types. The immunoSEQ Assay, a bias-controlled multiplex PCR, was used to amplify TCRbeta CDR3 regions from genomic DNA. The original pipeline was this. The number of nucleated cells in each sample was estimated from the amplification of reference gene primers within the assay. To quantify the absolute abundance of each unique TCRbeta CDR3 rearrangement, sequence reads were collapsed and filtered. Productive Simpson clonality was computed per sample as the square root of Simpson's diversity index over productive rearrangements. TCRdb took over this immuneACCESS table, retaining in-frame rearrangements with V and J assigned. Such tables are incomplete; in checked studies, under half of the missing clones stem from an unresolved V gene, and the remainder is unexplained. V, J and clone size are taken as reported in that table, and D and trimming were inferred from the DNA itself. The sample table contains roughly 160,000 clones; only one count was recorded for roughly four fifths of them. Under 3.5% of the sample comes from the top ten.

The source is a woman at least 80 years old with COVID-19, enrolled during active disease. The chain couples TRBV7-6 to TRBJ1-3; perhaps TRBD1 is the D gene, with 5 bases matching. Sequenced material: peripheral blood. In nucleotides, the sequence is TGTGCCAGCAGCGCACAGGCGGCCTCTGGAAACACCATATATTTT. Its translation reads: CASSAQAASGNTIYF.